These 30 T cell receptor beta chains were all obtained from the same sample, sequenced in a study of vaccination effects on CD4 cells after COVID-19. These receptors are not linked to any known antigen. Following 10 days of culture, CD4+ T cells were isolated. Clones were read by immunoSEQ multiplex PCR, and TCRdb kept only the in-frame ones, dropping some. The table shows about 74,000 clones, with approximately 77% occurring only once. Here the sequenced sample was CD4+ T cells from PBMCs cultured without peptide, taken before COVID-19 vaccination. The receptors derive from a human donor who received a COVID-19 vaccine.

The V call is TRBV11-2, the J call TRBJ2-1; 11 bases line up with TRBD1. The CDR3 consists of 18 residues. Germline-derived CDR1 and CDR2 are SGHAT and FQNNGV. J gave up 0 bases and V 5 bases, and 9 bases lay outside the gene matches. In DNA, the CDR3 is TGTGCCAGCAGCCCGGGACAGGGGGGGTTGGTCTCCTACAATGAGCAGTTCTTC. As protein: CASSPGQGGLVSYNEQFF.

The chain combines TRBV6-5 with TRBJ2-1; D is unclear. The CDR3 consists of 14 residues. V lost 6 bases, J lost 9 bases, and 18 bases lay in between. Germline V lookup: CDR1 MNHEY, CDR2 SVGAGI. CDR3 in amino acids: CASRTSDPRGEQFF. CDR3 bases: TGTGCCAGCAGGACCTCGGACCCGCGAGGTGAGCAGTTCTTC.

V and J are TRBV10-3 and TRBJ2-7, with 7 nucleotides matching TRBD1. The CDR3 has 14 amino acids. Germline trimming cut 10 bases from V and 0 bases from J; bases unmatched to any gene: 9. Per germline, CDR1 ENHRY and CDR2 SYGVKD. The DNA for the CDR3 is TGTGCCACCAGACCTCCAGGGGGCTCCTACGAGCAGTACGTC. Translating it yields CATRPPGGSYEQYV.

The chain is built from TRBV28 and TRBJ2-3, with a possible D match to TRBD2 (5 bases). V lost 5 bases and J 10 bases, leaving 13 bases between the germline ends. This CDR3 comprises 12 residues. The germline CDR1 and CDR2 sequences are MDHEN and SYDVKM. CDR3 protein: CASSGLAKAQYF. CDR3 bases: TGTGCCAGCAGTGGGCTAGCCAAAGCGCAGTATTTT.

The chain uses TRBV7-8 and TRBJ2-5; 7 positions match TRBD2. This CDR3 has 16 residues. The V gene's germline CDR1 is SGHVS and CDR2 FQNEAQ. With 5 bases clipped from V and 1 base from J, the junction kept 10 bases outside the gene matches. The CDR3 protein is CASSPLGRGTQETQYF. The CDR3 DNA is TGTGCCAGCAGCCCCCTCGGGCGGGGGACCCAAGAGACCCAGTACTTC.

Details on this clone: The junction departs from germline at one end; a sequencing error may be responsible. The chain has TRBV5-1 and TRBJ2-5; 8 bases fit TRBD1. From germline, CDR1 is SGHRS and CDR2 YFSETQ. The CDR3 contains 18 residues. The CDR3 nucleotides read TGCGCCAGCAGCTTGTTTGGGTCAGGACAGGGCCTACAAGGGACCCAGTACTTC. Its protein product is CASSLFGSGQGLQGTQYF.

The chain links TRBV18 to TRBJ2-3; no clear D gene. Trimming removed 5 bases from V and 7 bases from J, with 16 bases in between. Germline V gives CDR1 KGHSH, CDR2 LQKENI. The CDR3 loop spans 14 amino acids. The CDR3 DNA reads as TGTGCCAGCTCAGAAGTGTTTGGGGATTATACGCAGTATTTT. Amino acid sequence: CASSEVFGDYTQYF.

The chain couples TRBV6-1 to TRBJ1-4, with D maybe TRBD1 (5 bases). Germline CDR1 is MNHNS and CDR2 is SASEGT. This CDR3 is built from 15 residues. With 3 bases removed from V and 7 bases from J, the gap between germline ends came to 15 bases. CDR3 residues: CASSDMWGSREKLFF. DNA of the CDR3: TGTGCCAGCAGTGACATGTGGGGGAGCCGTGAAAAACTGTTTTTT.

This clone was detected only once. The V call is TRBV27, the J call TRBJ2-3; the match to TRBD2 covers 7 bases. The CDR3 extends over 15 amino acids. The V gene's germline CDR1 is MNHEY and CDR2 SMNVEV (reference sequence). The V and J ends lost 4 bases and 2 bases, in that order; junction bases with no gene match: 6. DNA for the CDR3: TGTGCCAGCAGTTCACCGCGGGGGACCACAGATACGCAGTATTTT. Its translation: CASSSPRGTTDTQYF.

The chain recombines TRBV5-1 with TRBJ2-3, with D possibly matching TRBD2 (5 bases). Germline loops: CDR1 SGHRS, CDR2 YFSETQ. The CDR3 covers 14 residues. V was cut by 0 bases and J by 3 bases, with 8 bases left in between. The CDR3 region has the DNA TGCGCCAGCAGCTTGGCAGCGGAGACAGATACGCAGTATTTT. Encoded protein: CASSLAAETDTQYF. Full variable domain (remainder filled in from reference TRBV5-1 and TRBJ2-3): KAGVTQTPRYLIKTRGQQVTLSCSPISGHRSVSWYQQTPGQGLQFLFEYFSETQRNKGNFPGRFSGRQFSNSRSEMNVSTLELGDSALYLCASSLAAETDTQYFGPGTRLTVL.

The gene calls are TRBV7-3 and TRBJ2-3; D ambiguous. Per germline, CDR1 SGHTA and CDR2 FQGTGA. The CDR3 has 14 residues. The V gene lost 6 bases and the J gene lost 6 bases, with 16 bases spanning the gap. The CDR3 DNA reads as TGTGCCAGCAGTTTCGCGACCGGACGGGATACGCAGTATTTT. Translated, it gives CASSFATGRDTQYF.

This clone was counted only a few times. The CDR3 sequence: CASSWQGTDTQYF. The CDR3 DNA is TGTGCCAGCAGCTGGCAGGGTACAGATACGCAGTATTTT. The chain has TRBV7-2 and TRBJ2-3; D perhaps matches TRBD1 (5 bases). V was clipped by 4 bases and J by 3 bases, with 8 bases between them. The CDR3 runs to 13 residues. Germline V gene sequence: CDR1 SGHTA, CDR2 FQGNSA.

This clone appeared a few times. CDR3 amino acids: CSVAGGRSYGYTF. The DNA of the CDR3 is TGCAGCGTTGCAGGGGGAAGGTCCTATGGCTACACCTTC. The chain joins TRBV29-1 to TRBJ1-2; 7 bases are a match to TRBD1. Trimming removed 4 bases from V and 4 bases from J; junction bases left unmatched: 6. The length of the CDR3 is 13 residues. Looked up from germline, CDR1 is SQVTM and CDR2 is ANQGSEA. Full variable domain (rest looked up from reference TRBV29-1 and TRBJ1-2): SAVISQKPSRDICQRGTSLTIQCQVDSQVTMMFWYRQQPGQSLTLIATANQGSEATYESGFVIDKFPISRPNLTFSTLTVSNMSPEDSSIYLCSVAGGRSYGYTFGSGTRLTVV.

The chain carries TRBV5-1 and TRBJ2-1; D remains ambiguous. The CDR3 consists of 13 residues. Trimming took off 0 bases at V and 7 bases at J, with 8 bases between the two ends. Germline CDR1 and CDR2: SGHRS and YFSETQ. This CDR3 is CASSLDPANEQFF. DNA for the CDR3: TGCGCCAGCAGCTTGGATCCCGCAAATGAGCAGTTCTTC.

The chain is built from TRBV28 and TRBJ1-2; D remains unclear. Germline CDR1 reads MDHEN; CDR2 reads SYDVKM. The CDR3 is 15 residues long. Trimming cost V 7 bases and J 4 bases, with 19 bases left between them. CDR3 protein: CASNTKHEQPYGYTF. The CDR3 region has the DNA TGTGCCAGCAATACTAAACATGAACAGCCCTATGGCTACACCTTC.

This chain uses TRBV5-1 with TRBJ2-6, with TRBD1 as a possible D gene (6 bases). The ends were cut back, 2 bases at V and 0 bases at J, with 9 bases in the middle. The CDR3 is made up of 16 amino acids. Germline V gene lookup returns CDR1 SGHRS and CDR2 YFSETQ. CDR3 amino acids: CASSLQGNSGANVLTF. The CDR3 DNA reads TGCGCCAGCAGCTTACAGGGAAACTCTGGGGCCAACGTCCTGACTTTC.

The chain links TRBV29-1 to TRBJ2-5; 10 bases align to TRBD1. The germline V gene has CDR1 SQVTM and CDR2 ANQGSEA. This CDR3 has 13 residues. The V gene end was trimmed by 3 bases and the J gene end by 6 bases; junction bases not matched to a gene: 4. CDR3 protein: CSVEGDRGQTQYF. The DNA of the CDR3 is TGCAGCGTTGAGGGGGACAGGGGTCAGACCCAGTACTTC.

This clone was detected only a few times. This sequence joins TRBV4-1 and TRBJ2-2; a possible D gene is TRBD1 (5 bases). Germline CDR1 MGHRA, CDR2 YSYEKL. The CDR3 extends over 19 amino acids. Between the trimmed V and J ends, which lost 4 bases and 1 base, there was a span of 22 bases. The CDR3 sequence is CASSLGSWGRQVNTGELFF. Written as DNA, the CDR3 is TGCGCCAGCAGCCTCGGCAGTTGGGGCAGGCAAGTGAACACCGGGGAGCTGTTTTTT.

This clone has only a few counts. The V and J genes are TRBV7-2 and TRBJ1-1, with D hard to call. Trimming stripped 3 bases from V and 1 base from J, with 6 bases between. The CDR3 length is 13 residues. CDR1 SGHTA and CDR2 FQGNSA come from the germline V gene. The DNA of the CDR3 is TGTGCCAGCAGCTTTTACACGAACACTGAAGCTTTCTTT. Encoded protein: CASSFYTNTEAFF.

The rearrangement links TRBV28 to TRBJ2-7; weak D call: TRBD1 (6 bases). The germline V and J ends were trimmed by 7 bases and 1 base, with 17 bases remaining between them. Germline V gene sequence: CDR1 MDHEN, CDR2 SYDVKM. The length of the CDR3 is 15 residues. The CDR3, as DNA: TGTGCCAGCAATGCGGCAGGGGCAAAATCCTACGAGCAGTACGTC. Amino acid sequence: CASNAAGAKSYEQYV.

The V gene is TRBV7-3, the J gene TRBJ2-1; the match to TRBD1 covers 8 bases. The CDR3 is 14 residues long. From germline, CDR1 is SGHTA and CDR2 FQGTGA. With V trimmed by 5 bases and J by 12 bases, 12 bases remained unmatched. CDR3 amino acids: CASSPTGAATGQFF. The CDR3 DNA follows: TGTGCCAGCAGCCCGACAGGGGCTGCAACGGGGCAGTTCTTC. The full variable domain, rest sourced from reference TRBV7-3 and TRBJ2-1, is GAGVSQTPSNKVTEKGKYVELRCDPISGHTALYWYRQSLGQGPEFLIYFQGTGAADDSGLPNDRFFAVRPEGSVSTLKIQRTERGDSAVYLCASSPTGAATGQFFGPGTRLTVL.

This chain uses TRBV24-1 with TRBJ2-7; D is undetermined. The CDR3 consists of 14 residues. In germline, CDR1 is KGHDR, CDR2 SFDVKD. Trimming removed 8 bases at V and 2 bases at J, with 15 bases between. CDR3: CATNRFHSTYEQYV. In DNA form, the CDR3 reads TGTGCCACCAATCGGTTTCACAGTACCTACGAGCAGTACGTC.

This sequence joins TRBV9 and TRBJ1-6; TRBD1 aligns across 11 bases. Germline trimming cut 4 bases from V and 9 bases from J; bases unmatched to any gene: 3. The length of the CDR3 is 14 residues. CDR1 and CDR2 from the germline V gene are SGDLS and YYNGEE. The CDR3 region is CASSQDRGLSPLHF. CDR3 sequence (DNA): TGTGCCAGCAGCCAGGACAGGGGGCTTTCACCCCTCCACTTT.

The CDR3 DNA follows: TGTGCCAGCTCACGCAAGACAGGTGGCGAGCAGTACGTC. This encodes CASSRKTGGEQYV. V is TRBV18 and J is TRBJ2-7, with a possible D match to TRBD1 (6 bases). This CDR3 region has 13 residues. Trimming stripped 4 bases from V and 6 bases from J, with 13 bases between. The germline V gene has CDR1 KGHSH and CDR2 LQKENI.

V is TRBV6-6 and J is TRBJ1-5; perhaps TRBD1 as D (6 bases). Trimming removed 5 bases from V and 5 bases from J, with 16 bases in between. CDR1 and CDR2 (germline): MNHNY, SVGAGI (reference sequence). The CDR3 has 15 residues. As DNA, the CDR3 is TGTGCCAGCAGTAAAGGGGACAATCTACATCAGCCCCAGCATTTT. The encoded protein is CASSKGDNLHQPQHF.

The chain recombines TRBV7-2 with TRBJ2-6, with 13 nucleotides matching TRBD2. CDR1 is SGHTA, CDR2 FQGNSA, per germline. J gave up 2 bases and V 1 base, and 2 bases lay outside the gene matches. The CDR3 spans 18 residues. CDR3 sequence reads: CASSLVTSGGPGANVLTF. DNA for the CDR3: TGTGCCAGCAGCTTAGTGACTAGCGGGGGGCCTGGGGCCAACGTCCTGACTTTC.

The V call is TRBV5-1, the J call TRBJ2-1; 7 nucleotides align to TRBD1. Trimming removed 5 bases from V and 1 base from J; junction bases left unmatched: 3. The CDR3 is made up of 14 amino acids. Per the germline V gene, CDR1 is SGHRS and CDR2 is YFSETQ. The DNA for the CDR3 is TGCGCCAGCAGGACGGGACAGTCCTACAATGAGCAGTTCTTC. The encoded protein is CASRTGQSYNEQFF.

This chain links TRBV3-1 (or the pseudogene TRBV3-2) with TRBJ2-2, with D hard to call. V lost 0 bases and J 4 bases, leaving 12 bases between the germline ends. The CDR3 contains 16 residues. Germline V gives CDR1 LGHDT, CDR2 YNNKEL (reference sequence). This chain's CDR3 is CASSQDSWPATGELFF. The DNA for the CDR3 is TGTGCCAGCAGCCAAGATAGCTGGCCCGCCACCGGGGAGCTGTTTTTT.

The J gene is TRBJ1-1, the V gene TRBV30; unclear D gene. Germline CDR1 reads GTSNPN; CDR2 reads SVGIG (reference sequence). This CDR3 is 12 amino acids long. Between the trimmed V and J ends, which lost 4 bases and 4 bases, there was a span of 10 bases. For the CDR3, the DNA is TGTGCCTGGATCAAATACACCACTGAAGCTTTCTTT. Protein sequence: CAWIKYTTEAFF.

This rearrangement joins TRBV2 to TRBJ2-7; weak D call: TRBD2 (6 bases). CDR1 is SNHLY, CDR2 FYNNEI, per germline. The CDR3 totals 13 residues. Trimming removed 8 bases from V and 4 bases from J, with 15 bases in between. The CDR3 loop reads CASSPGLTYEQYV. In DNA, the CDR3 is TGTGCCAGCTCCCCCGGACTAACTTACGAGCAGTACGTC.